This T cell receptor beta chain was identified in a study of shared clonotypes between healthy human individuals. V dropped 6 bases and J dropped 8 bases, with 22 bases sitting between them. This CDR3 comprises 15 residues. CDR1 MDHEN and CDR2 SYDVKM come from the germline V gene. This clone was recorded only once. Terminally differentiated effector memory CD45RA+ cells were excluded from the naive CD8 cells, which were CD45RO-negative and positively selected for CCR7. All participating donors were Caucasian adults from Nashville, Tennessee. Repertoires were generated with immunoSEQ multiplex PCR, while TCRdb's copy carries only in-frame clones and drops some. The sample shows more than 2 million clones, 85% to 95% of them seen only once.

The chain carries TRBV28 and TRBJ1-2; no clear D. Sequencing was done on a sample of naive CD8+ T cells from PBMCs. The TCR originated in a man between 18 and 35 years old in good health. Some clones in this sample may be carry-over from other donors' samples. The CDR3 DNA sequence: TGTGCCAGCAGCCAAATTGCATACACACCGAGGGGCTACACCTTC. It translates to CASSQIAYTPRGYTF.